The 11 T cell receptor beta chains in this list originate from one sample, sequenced in a study of T-cell reconstitution after alpha-beta-depleted transplantation in children. Unique molecular identifiers were incorporated during preparation of the TCRbeta library. Each CDR3 protein gets one entry after TCRdb re-called the PCR reads with MiXCR. Of around 420,000 distinct CDR3 sequences in the sample, around 15% are singletons; the top ten hold under 30%. The sequences come from PBMCs, mostly from graft donor cells, collected 360 days after TCRalphabeta/CD19-depleted stem cell transplant. The receptors were sampled from a boy under two years old who had a stem cell transplant for Wiskott-Aldrich syndrome, so the T cells may come from the graft donor.

CDR3 in DNA: TGTGCCAGCAGCTTTATTGAGGGGGAGTACTACGAGCAGTACTTC. Translating it yields CASSFIEGEYYEQYF. The chain recombines TRBV5-6 with TRBJ2-7; maybe TRBD1 (6 bases). This CDR3 comprises 15 residues. Trimming cost V 2 bases and J 3 bases, with 15 bases left between them. Germline lookup yields CDR1 SGHDT and CDR2 YYEEEE.

The chain couples TRBV15 to TRBJ2-1, with TRBD1 as a possible D gene (5 bases). The CDR3 has 15 residues. The V gene lost 5 bases and the J gene lost 4 bases, with 15 bases spanning the gap. The germline gives CDR1 LNHNV, CDR2 YYDKDF (reference sequence). CDR3 sequence reads: CATSPKGLIYNEQFF. CDR3 sequence (DNA): TGTGCCACCAGCCCAAAGGGGCTGATATACAATGAGCAGTTCTTC.

J is TRBJ2-2 and V is TRBV6-2 or TRBV6-3; tentative D call: TRBD2 (6 bases). The CDR3 runs to 12 residues. Germline lookup yields CDR1 MNHEY and CDR2 SVGEGT. Deletions cut 10 bases from V and 6 bases from J, with 12 bases between. In DNA form, the CDR3 reads TGTGCCACCTCGGGGGTCGCCGGGGAGCTGTTTTTT. Its protein product is CATSGVAGELFF.

This clonotype was counted many times. V and J are TRBV20-1 and TRBJ2-7; D possibly corresponds to TRBD2 (5 bases). Per the germline V gene, CDR1 is DFQATT and CDR2 is SNEGSKA (reference sequence). The V and J ends lost 0 bases and 1 base respectively, with 10 bases between them. CDR3 size: 14 residues. CDR3 loop: CSARDHTSSYEQYF. The DNA of the CDR3 is TGCAGTGCTAGAGACCATACTAGTTCCTACGAGCAGTACTTC.

This clonotype has only a few counts. The chain is built from TRBV6-1 and TRBJ2-7, with D possibly matching TRBD1 (6 bases). CDR3 length: 15 residues. Germline V gene lookup returns CDR1 MNHNS and CDR2 SASEGT. Trimming took 6 bases from V and 2 from J, leaving 17 bases between them. This chain's CDR3 is CASRGRRQGPYEQYF. CDR3 nucleotide sequence: TGTGCCAGCAGGGGGCGTAGGCAGGGGCCCTACGAGCAGTACTTC.

This clonotype was picked up a small number of times. The chain links TRBV10-3 to TRBJ1-1; TRBD1 might be the D (5 bases). Germline CDR1 ENHRY, CDR2 SYGVKD. The CDR3 extends over 13 amino acids. V lost 0 bases to trimming and J lost 10 bases, with 12 bases between them. For the CDR3, the DNA is TGTGCCATCAGTGAGTCAGCAGGGAGCGCAGCTTTCTTT. Amino acids: CAISESAGSAAFF.

This chain connects TRBV20-1 to TRBJ2-7; D not resolved. This CDR3 region has 14 residues. Trimming took off 2 bases at V and 5 bases at J, with 16 bases between the two ends. CDR1 and CDR2 (germline): DFQATT, SNEGSKA (reference sequence). In nucleotides, the CDR3 is TGCAGTGCTAGACCGGCAGTCCCGCCTAACGAGCAGTACTTC. This sequence encodes CSARPAVPPNEQYF.

This clonotype turned up a few times. The chain couples TRBV10-3 to TRBJ2-7; 8 bases are a match to TRBD2. The CDR3 sequence is 14 residues long. Germline V gene data show CDR1 as ENHRY and CDR2 as SYGVKD. The V gene end was trimmed by 6 bases and the J gene end by 2 bases; junction bases not matched to a gene: 6. The CDR3 region has the DNA TGTGCCATCAGATCCGGGACTAGGCCCTACGAGCAGTACTTC. Translating gives CAIRSGTRPYEQYF.

The rearrangement joins TRBV28 to TRBJ2-7, with 8 bases identical to TRBD2. The ends lost 6 bases at V and 4 bases at J; junction bases unmatched: 17. The CDR3 sequence is 17 residues long. Germline V gene data show CDR1 as MDHEN and CDR2 as SYDVKM. The CDR3, as DNA: TGTGCCAGCAGCCGTCGGCGGAAAACGGGGGGGCCGTACGAGCAGTACTTC. Its protein product is CASSRRRKTGGPYEQYF.

The V call is TRBV3-1, the J call TRBJ2-1, with 11 bases fitting TRBD2. V was clipped by 3 bases and J by 13 bases; unmatched bases: 8. The length of the CDR3 is 14 residues. Germline-derived CDR1 and CDR2 are LGHDT and YNNKEL (reference sequence). CDR3 coding DNA: TGTGCCAGCAGCCAGGAGCTAGCGGGGGGAGGACAGTTCTTC. Translated, it gives CASSQELAGGGQFF.

This clonotype came up once. Here the CDR3 reads CASSQDSLTLRLAGVQTQYF. CDR3 in DNA: TGCGCCAGCAGCCAAGATTCCCTTACCCTAAGACTAGCGGGGGTACAGACCCAGTACTTC. The chain links TRBV4-1 to TRBJ2-5; the match to TRBD2 covers 12 bases. CDR3 size: 20 residues. CDR1 is MGHRA, CDR2 YSYEKL, per germline. The V segment lost 0 bases and the J segment 6 bases; nucleotides outside the gene matches: 17.